These 10 T cell receptor beta chains were all obtained from the same sample, sequenced in a study of response to subunit inactivated influenza vaccine. TCRdb called the RT-PCR reads again in MiXCR, with one record for every CDR3 protein. The sample lists over 150,000 distinct CDR3 sequences, 9.2% occurring once. This material consisted of non-naive T cells sorted from PBMCs, taken on the day of vaccination. These receptors were taken from a man aged 50-60 years who received an inactivated influenza vaccine.

This chain joins TRBV21-1 and TRBJ2-5. TRBV21-1 is a documented pseudogene. This CDR3 is 14 amino acids long. CDR3 in amino acids: CASSKDGVSETQYF. The CDR3 region has the DNA TGTGCCAGCAGCAAAGACGGGGTCTCAGAGACCCAGTACTTC.

This clonotype turned up a few times. V gene TRBV9 combines with J gene TRBJ2-3; 8 bases map to TRBD2. The CDR3 runs to 16 residues. With 0 bases clipped from V and 3 bases from J, the junction kept 6 bases outside the gene matches. The germline CDR1 and CDR2 sequences are SGDLS and YYNGEE. CDR3 sequence (DNA): TGTGCCAGCAGCGTAGAGGTCGGGAGGGGAACAGATACGCAGTATTTT. This sequence encodes CASSVEVGRGTDTQYF.

The V call is TRBV7-8, the J call TRBJ2-5; 10 bases are shared with TRBD2. Germline V gene data show CDR1 as SGHVS and CDR2 as FQNEAQ. The V and J ends lost 5 bases and 3 bases, in that order; junction bases with no gene match: 15. This CDR3 has 18 residues. The CDR3 is CASSLKWSGRAGEETQYF. The DNA for the CDR3 is TGTGCCAGCAGCCTTAAGTGGAGCGGGAGGGCCGGGGAAGAGACCCAGTACTTC.

The chain carries TRBV24-1 and TRBJ2-7; TRBD2 matches 13 bases. CDR3 length: 17 residues. Unmatched junction bases numbered 8, after V lost 4 bases and J lost 3 bases. CDR1 is KGHDR, CDR2 SFDVKD, per germline. The CDR3 here is CATSDRLAGGSVYEQYF. In DNA, the CDR3 is TGTGCCACCAGTGACAGACTAGCGGGAGGTAGTGTCTACGAGCAGTACTTC.

The V gene is TRBV10-3, the J gene TRBJ2-7; 11 bases fit TRBD2. Germline values: CDR1 ENHRY, CDR2 SYGVKD. V lost 0 bases and J lost 5; bases outside the gene matches: 3. The CDR3 sequence is 15 residues long. CDR3 nucleotides: TGTGCCATCAGTGAGTCGTGGACTAGCGGGCACGAGCAGTACTTC. Encoded protein: CAISESWTSGHEQYF.

V usage is TRBV6-5 and J usage is TRBJ2-1, with 7 bases that match TRBD1. CDR1 is MNHEY and CDR2 is SVGAGI in the germline V gene. CDR3 length: 14 residues. J was trimmed by 5 bases and V by 4 bases; bases with no gene match: 5. Here the CDR3 DNA reads TGTGCCAGCAGTTCGATAGGGGGCCACAATGAGCAGTTCTTC. Its translation is CASSSIGGHNEQFF.

This clonotype was picked up a small number of times. This chain joins TRBV4-2 and TRBJ1-1, with D possibly matching TRBD1 (5 bases). Trimming removed 0 bases at V and 5 bases at J, with 7 bases between. CDR3 length: 13 amino acids. Germline values: CDR1 LGHNA, CDR2 YNFKEQ. The CDR3 DNA reads as TGTGCCAGCAGCCAAGAATGGGGGACTGAAGCTTTCTTT. Protein product: CASSQEWGTEAFF.

This clonotype was counted between two and nine times. The chain uses TRBV12-3 or TRBV12-4 and TRBJ1-1; D unclear. The CDR3 loop spans 16 amino acids. Trimming stripped 5 bases from V and 4 bases from J, with 20 bases between. DNA for the CDR3: TGTGCCAGCAGTAACCCCGGGAGCTGGTGGGGCACTGAAGCTTTCTTT. Protein product: CASSNPGSWWGTEAFF.

J is TRBJ2-7 and V is TRBV28; 9 bases match TRBD2. Germline CDR1 MDHEN, CDR2 SYDVKM. After removal of 5 bases from V and 7 bases from J, the junction contained 12 bases not matched to a gene. The CDR3 contains 15 residues. CDR3 nucleotides: TGTGCCAGCAGTCTCACACCGGGACTAGCTAAAGAGCAGTACTTC. Residues: CASSLTPGLAKEQYF.

This clonotype was found a few times. The chain uses TRBV2 and TRBJ1-1; D is perhaps TRBD1 (5 bases). Per the germline V gene, CDR1 is SNHLY and CDR2 is FYNNEI. This CDR3 comprises 14 residues. Trimming removed 6 bases at V and 1 base at J, with 12 bases between. The CDR3: CASRPRGENTEAFF. CDR3 coding DNA: TGTGCCAGCAGGCCTCGGGGGGAGAACACTGAAGCTTTCTTT.